This T cell receptor beta chain derives from a study of OX40 agonist ivuxolimab in advanced cancers. In the study overall: At about 81% male, the cohort had a mean age of 60 years, ranging from about 20 to 90. Prior anti-PD-1, anti-PD-L1 or anti-CTLA-4 therapy was allowed; approximately 40% had some. General study findings and limits: CD8+ T cells were the subset that, on average, had more expanded clones than CD4+. The study did not work out the antigen specificity of the expanded peripheral T cells.

Worth noting for this clone: Its antigen remains unknown.

In germline, CDR1 is MNHEY, CDR2 SMNVEV (reference sequence). The CDR3 is 14 amino acids. Trimming removed 10 bases from V and 0 bases from J, with 12 bases in between. This table comes from immunoSEQ multiplex PCR, and its TCRdb copy is limited to in-frame clones, with some not included. In the table there are about 53,000 clones, less than 90% of which are singletons. Sequencing was performed on CD4+ or CD8+ T cells sorted from blood, taken in a trial of the OX40 agonist ivuxolimab. This TCR was recovered from an adult with an advanced solid tumor such as melanoma, head and neck, liver or kidney cancer. V gene TRBV27 combines with J gene TRBJ2-2; D perhaps matches TRBD2 (5 bases). CDR3 DNA sequence: TGTGCCACTAGGACTTCAACGAACACCGGGGAGCTGTTTTTT. This codes for CATRTSTNTGELFF.